This T cell receptor (beta chain) originates from a study of shared clonotypes between healthy human individuals. The assay was immunoSEQ multiplex PCR, and TCRdb's table has in-frame clones only and misses some. Of roughly 650,000 clones in the sample, approximately 97% were seen once. Note on this clone: Other DNA variants within this sample encode the same CDR3.

V trimming: 4 bases; J trimming: 5 bases; junction bases outside the gene matches: 3. This CDR3 is 13 amino acids long. The germline V gene has CDR1 MNHEY and CDR2 SVGAGI. The sequence derives from a woman aged 25 to 39 in good health. Sequencing used naive CD4+ T cells sorted from blood. Noted subset: CD45RA+ positively selected. The chain carries TRBV6-5 and TRBJ1-1; 8 bases are a match to TRBD1. The CDR3 DNA reads TGTGCCAGCAGTTCACAGGGGGTTACTGAAGCTTTCTTT. This codes for CASSSQGVTEAFF.